Included here is one TCR beta chain sequence, with context. In the original processing: Amplification from reference gene primers served as the basis for estimated nucleated cell counts. The protocol was immunoSEQ multiplex PCR, while the TCRdb copy is restricted to in-frame clones and leaves out a portion. Clone size and the V and J calls come from that table; the DNA yielded D and trimming. The sample yields fewer than 400,000 clones, about nine tenths seen once. Patients at the Seattle site were enrolled during active infection and followed longitudinally. The sample originates from a study of blood T cell repertoires in COVID-19. Study context: Acute-phase and convalescent COVID-19 samples originated in the United States, Italy and Spain.

Trimming at V came to 6 bases and at J to 0 bases, leaving 3 bases not matched to a gene. The germline V gene has CDR1 MNHEY and CDR2 SMNVEV (reference sequence). The CDR3 has 14 residues. V gene TRBV27 combines with J gene TRBJ1-1, with 8 bases lining up with TRBD1. The sample comprised peripheral blood. This sequence was found in a woman under 40 with COVID-19, enrolled during active disease. The CDR3 coding sequence is TGTGCCAGCAGACTACAGGGGGTGAACACTGAAGCTTTCTTT. Its protein product is CASRLQGVNTEAFF.